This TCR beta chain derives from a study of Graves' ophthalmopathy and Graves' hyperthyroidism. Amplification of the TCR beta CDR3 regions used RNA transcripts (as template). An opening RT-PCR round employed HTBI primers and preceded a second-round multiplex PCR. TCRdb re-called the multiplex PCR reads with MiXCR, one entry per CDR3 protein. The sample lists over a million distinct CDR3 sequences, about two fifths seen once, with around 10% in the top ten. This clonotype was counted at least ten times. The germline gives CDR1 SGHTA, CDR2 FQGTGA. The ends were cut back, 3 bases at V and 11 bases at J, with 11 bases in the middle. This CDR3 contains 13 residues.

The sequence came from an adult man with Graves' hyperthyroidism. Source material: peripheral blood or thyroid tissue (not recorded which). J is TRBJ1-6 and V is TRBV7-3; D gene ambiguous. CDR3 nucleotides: TGTGCCAGCAGCTTTCCCAGGCCGCCACCCCTCCACTTT. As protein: CASSFPRPPPLHF.